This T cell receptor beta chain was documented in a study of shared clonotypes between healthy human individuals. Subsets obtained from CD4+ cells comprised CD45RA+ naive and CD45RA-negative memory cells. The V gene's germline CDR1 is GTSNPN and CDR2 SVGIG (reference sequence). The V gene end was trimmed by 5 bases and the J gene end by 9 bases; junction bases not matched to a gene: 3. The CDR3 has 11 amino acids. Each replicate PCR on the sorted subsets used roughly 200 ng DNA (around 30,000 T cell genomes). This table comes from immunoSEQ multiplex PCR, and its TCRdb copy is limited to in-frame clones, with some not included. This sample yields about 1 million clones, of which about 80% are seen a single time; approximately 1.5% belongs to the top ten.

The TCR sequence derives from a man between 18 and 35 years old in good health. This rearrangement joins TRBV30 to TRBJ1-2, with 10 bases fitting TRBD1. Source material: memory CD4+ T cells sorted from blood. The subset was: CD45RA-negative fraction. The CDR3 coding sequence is TGTGCCTGGGCGGACAGGGGGAGCTACACCTTC. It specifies CAWADRGSYTF.